Below are 13 T cell receptor beta chains sequenced from a single sample in a study of cytomegalovirus exposure and HLA in healthy donors. Both 60 Vbeta primers and 13 Jbeta primers went into the PCR. Produced via immunoSEQ multiplex PCR; TCRdb's table is partial and in-frame only. Among hundreds of thousands of clones, nearly 80% were seen once, and the ten largest hold 1.5% to 2%. Sequenced: PBMCs. These receptors came from a male donor in good health and CMV-seronegative.

This clone was observed a single time. The genes are TRBV5-1 and TRBJ1-2; no firm D call. In germline, CDR1 is SGHRS, CDR2 YFSETQ. V lost 4 bases, J lost 4 bases, and 14 bases lay in between. This CDR3 is built from 14 residues. The CDR3 coding sequence is TGCGCCAGCAGCAGCGGACCGTCATTCTATGGCTACACCTTC. This encodes CASSSGPSFYGYTF.

This chain uses TRBV28 with TRBJ2-7; maybe TRBD2 (6 bases). CDR1 MDHEN and CDR2 SYDVKM come from the germline V gene. There are 15 residues in the CDR3. V dropped 3 bases and J dropped 6 bases, with 18 bases sitting between them. The CDR3 coding sequence is TGTGCCAGCAGTTTCTTGCCGGAGGGAGTACGCGAGCAGTACTTC. It codes for CASSFLPEGVREQYF.

The chain links TRBV7-2 to TRBJ1-4, with 8 bases identical to TRBD1. The germline gives CDR1 SGHTA, CDR2 FQGNSA. V lost 5 bases and J lost 4; bases outside the gene matches: 6. CDR3 length: 15 amino acids. In DNA form, the CDR3 reads TGTGCCAGCAGCGACCAGGGGGCTGGTAATGAAAAACTGTTTTTT. It encodes CASSDQGAGNEKLFF.

The chain employs TRBV30 and TRBJ1-4, with 9 bases matching TRBD1. The junction had 13 bases not matched to a gene; V was cut back by 3 bases and J by 8 bases. Germline-derived CDR1 and CDR2 are GTSNPN and SVGIG (reference sequence). The CDR3 is 16 residues long. The CDR3 loop reads CAWRYHPGTGNEKLFF. The CDR3 DNA is TGTGCCTGGAGATACCACCCCGGGACAGGGAACGAAAAACTGTTTTTT. The full variable domain, with the rest looked up from reference TRBV30 and TRBJ1-4, is SQTIHQWPATLVQPVGSPLSLECTVEGTSNPNLYWYRQAAGRGLQLLFYSVGIGQISSEVPQNLSASRPQDRQFILSSKKLLLSDSGFYLCAWRYHPGTGNEKLFFGSGTQLSVL.

The table lists this clone with a count of one. The chain uses TRBV4-2 and TRBJ2-1; 7 nucleotides agree with TRBD2. CDR3 size: 17 residues. Germline CDR1 is LGHNA and CDR2 is YNFKEQ. V lost 1 base and J lost 8; bases outside the gene matches: 14. In DNA, the CDR3 is TGTGCCAGCAGCCAAGGGATAGCGGGCGGCCTGGGGGATGAGCAGTTCTTC. Encoded protein: CASSQGIAGGLGDEQFF.

The chain joins TRBV18 to TRBJ1-5, with a tentative D call TRBD1 (5 bases). This CDR3 region has 15 residues. V lost 4 bases and J lost 1, with 11 bases in between. The V gene's germline CDR1 is KGHSH and CDR2 LQKENI. CDR3 loop: CASSQRGGSNQPQHF. The CDR3, as DNA: TGTGCCAGCTCACAGCGGGGGGGAAGCAATCAGCCCCAGCATTTT.

This clone was seen only once. The chain combines TRBV4-3 with TRBJ1-2, with 8 nucleotides matching TRBD1. Germline CDR1 and CDR2: LGHNA and YSLEER. The CDR3 contains 17 residues. Trimming removed 5 bases from V and 4 bases from J; junction bases left unmatched: 15. The CDR3 DNA is TGCGCCAGCAGCGACAAGCGACAGGGGCCCGGAGGCTATGGCTACACCTTC. Translated, it gives CASSDKRQGPGGYGYTF.

The V call is TRBV4-2, the J call TRBJ2-1; 12 nucleotides agree with TRBD2. From germline, CDR1 is LGHNA and CDR2 YNFKEQ. Losses at the gene ends were 0 bases for V and 9 bases for J; bases not matched to a gene: 3. This CDR3 region has 15 residues. In DNA form, the CDR3 reads TGTGCCAGCAGCCAAGAACTAGCGGGAGGTAGTGAGCAGTTCTTC. Its translation: CASSQELAGGSEQFF.

The chain recombines TRBV28 with TRBJ1-1; the D is unclear. The germline V gene encodes CDR1 MDHEN and CDR2 SYDVKM. Deletions cut 4 bases from V and 5 bases from J, with 23 bases between. There are 17 residues in the CDR3. DNA for the CDR3: TGTGCCAGCAGTTCGCCACGCGGTTTGGAGGCGCGGACTGAAGCTTTCTTT. This codes for CASSSPRGLEARTEAFF.

The sample holds a few counts of this clone. The chain uses TRBV2 and TRBJ2-3; D is unresolved. CDR3 length: 14 amino acids. CDR1 SNHLY and CDR2 FYNNEI come from the germline V gene. Trimming shortened V by 5 bases and J by 0 bases, and 9 bases separated the two germline ends. As DNA, the CDR3 is TGTGCCAGCAGTACACAGACAAGCACAGATACGCAGTATTTT. It encodes CASSTQTSTDTQYF. The variable domain in full, with the rest retrieved from reference TRBV2 and TRBJ2-3, is EPEVTQTPSHQVTQMGQEVILRCVPISNHLYFYWYRQILGQKVEFLVSFYNNEISEKSEIFDDQFSVERPDGSNFTLKIRSTKLEDSAMYFCASSTQTSTDTQYFGPGTRLTVL.

V is TRBV5-1 and J is TRBJ2-7; 7 nucleotides line up with TRBD1. After removal of 2 bases from V and 5 bases from J, the junction contained 4 bases not matched to a gene. The CDR3 runs to 13 residues. Germline V gene data show CDR1 as SGHRS and CDR2 as YFSETQ. CDR3 nucleotide sequence: TGCGCCAGCAGCTTACAGGGGAGCAACGAGCAGTACTTC. This gives the protein CASSLQGSNEQYF.

The chain joins TRBV27 to TRBJ2-5; maybe TRBD1 (6 bases). Per the germline V gene, CDR1 is MNHEY and CDR2 is SMNVEV (reference sequence). V was trimmed by 4 bases and J by 5 bases, leaving 20 bases between them. CDR3 length equals 16 residues. The CDR3 reads CASSYTAGLGAETQYF. In DNA, the CDR3 is TGTGCCAGCAGTTACACCGCAGGACTGGGGGCGGAGACCCAGTACTTC.

The V gene is TRBV7-9, the J gene TRBJ1-2, with 9 bases identical to TRBD1. This CDR3 spans 15 amino acids. From germline, CDR1 is SEHNR and CDR2 FQNEAQ (reference sequence). V lost 5 bases, J lost 0 bases, and 4 bases stayed unmatched. This CDR3 reads CASSPWDRANYGYTF. CDR3 bases: TGTGCCAGCAGCCCCTGGGACAGGGCTAACTATGGCTACACCTTC.